This T cell receptor (beta chain) is drawn from a study of neurological immune-mediated disorders. TCRdb called the 5' RACE reads again in MiXCR, with one record for every CDR3 protein. The sample holds about 66,000 distinct CDR3 sequences; under 5% are singletons and the top ten take 6.5% to 7.5%. Ten or more counts support this clonotype. Unsorted libraries were generated from 2 million PBMCs. These cells had been stored in RNAlater at -80 C. V lost 5 bases to trimming and J lost 1 base; unmatched junction nucleotides: 6. Germline CDR1 reads SGHDT; CDR2 reads YYEEEE. The CDR3 has 16 residues. The material sequenced was PBMCs. The TCR originated in a man under 40 with multiple sclerosis. The chain joins TRBV5-6 to TRBJ2-3, with 11 bases identical to TRBD2. In DNA form, the CDR3 reads TGTGCCAGCAGTTCCCCACTAGCGGGGGGCACAGATACGCAGTATTTT. It yields the protein CASSSPLAGGTDTQYF.